This entry features one T cell receptor (beta chain) sequence. The source of the sample is a study of blood T cell repertoires in COVID-19. Study overall: T cells, B-cell-depleted T cells, or PBMCs provided the cDNA or gDNA that served as material.

From germline, CDR1 is SGHTA and CDR2 FQGNSA. The CDR3 contains 12 residues. V gave up 10 bases and J gave up 2 bases, with 11 bases separating them. Sequenced by immunoSEQ multiplex PCR; TCRdb stores in-frame clones only, minus some. The sample consists of about 130,000 clones, about 85% of them appearing once. The origin of this receptor is a man aged 55 to 70 with acute or convalescent COVID-19. V is TRBV7-2 and J is TRBJ1-2; D not certain. Sequenced sample: peripheral blood. CDR3 DNA: TGTGCCACCCTCGGCAGGAACTATGGCTACACCTTC. Translation: CATLGRNYGYTF.